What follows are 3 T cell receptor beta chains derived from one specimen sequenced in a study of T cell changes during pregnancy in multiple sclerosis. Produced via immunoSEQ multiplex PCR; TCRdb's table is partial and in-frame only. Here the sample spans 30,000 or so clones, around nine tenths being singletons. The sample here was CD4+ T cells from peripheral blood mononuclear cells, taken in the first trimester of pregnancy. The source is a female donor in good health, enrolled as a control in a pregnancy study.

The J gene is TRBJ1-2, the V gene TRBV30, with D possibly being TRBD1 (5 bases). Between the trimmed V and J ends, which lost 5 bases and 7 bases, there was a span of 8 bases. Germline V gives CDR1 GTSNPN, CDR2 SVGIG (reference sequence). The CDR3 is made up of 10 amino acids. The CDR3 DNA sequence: TGTGCCTGGGGACAAGCTGGCTACACCTTC. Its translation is CAWGQAGYTF.

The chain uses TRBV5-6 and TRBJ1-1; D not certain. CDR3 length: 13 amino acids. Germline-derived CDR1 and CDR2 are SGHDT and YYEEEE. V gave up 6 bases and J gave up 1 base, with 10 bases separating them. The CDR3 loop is CASTRQKNTEAFF. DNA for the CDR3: TGTGCCAGCACGCGGCAGAAGAACACTGAAGCTTTCTTT.

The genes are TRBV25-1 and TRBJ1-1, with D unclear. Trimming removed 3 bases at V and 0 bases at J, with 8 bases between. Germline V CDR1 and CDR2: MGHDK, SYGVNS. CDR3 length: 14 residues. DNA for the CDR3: TGTGCCAGCAGTGACCCCCAAATGAACACTGAAGCTTTCTTT. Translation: CASSDPQMNTEAFF.